This paragraph covers one T cell receptor (beta chain) sequence. Assay used: immunoSEQ multiplex PCR; TCRdb lists only in-frame clones, some missing. The data hold hundreds of thousands of clones, with around 90% observed a single time. This CDR3 is built from 15 residues. V was cut by 4 bases and J by 4 bases, with 16 bases left in between. CDR1 and CDR2 (germline): MNHEY, SVGEGT. This sample is part of a study of blood T cell repertoires in COVID-19. The sample comprised PBMCs or T cells enriched from blood (not recorded which). The clonotype comes from a woman aged 30 to 39 who had recovered from COVID-19. The chain employs TRBV6-2 or TRBV6-3 and TRBJ1-2; D is possibly TRBD1 (5 bases). CDR3 in DNA: TGTGCCAGCAGTTCCGGCGGGGCGCGCGCCTATGGCTACACCTTC. This translates into CASSSGGARAYGYTF.